The rows below give T cell receptor beta chains drawn from one sample of a study of early T cells in non-severe SARS-CoV-2 infection. TCRdb re-analysed the 5' RACE reads in MiXCR, keeping a single row per CDR3 protein. The sample has roughly 88,000 distinct CDR3 sequences, around 13% seen once. Sample: whole blood. These receptors were taken from an adult who was a healthcare worker with PCR-confirmed SARS-CoV-2 infection or an uninfected control (not recorded which). Both conserved end residues are part of each CDR3. D genes are given only for firm matches. Expanded clones are given a class, and other clones once, few, many or no size at all.

d_call j_call cdr3_length clone_size v_call cdr3_nt cdr3_aa
. TRBJ2-4 15 many TRBV19 TGTGCCAGTAGTATAGTCTCCCTAGCCAAAAACATTCAGTACTTC CASSIVSLAKNIQYF
. TRBJ2-2 15 . TRBV2 TGTGCCAGCAGGGGGACATTAGGGAGCCCCGGGGAGCTGTTTTTT CASRGTLGSPGELFF
. TRBJ1-5 13 . TRBV6-2/TRBV6-3 TGTGCCAGCCAGGGAACAGGGAATCAGCCCCAGCATTTT CASQGTGNQPQHF
. TRBJ2-1 12 . TRBV20-1 TGCAGTGCTAAGCCAGGGTACAATGAGCAGTTCTTC CSAKPGYNEQFF
TRBD1 TRBJ2-2 15 . TRBV6-4 TGTGCCAGCAGACAGGGGGTTTTGAACACCGGGGAGCTGTTTTTT CASRQGVLNTGELFF
. TRBJ1-6 13 few TRBV6-2/TRBV6-3 TGTGCCAGCAGCGGGACGCAGAATTCACCCCTCCACTTT CASSGTQNSPLHF
. TRBJ1-1 14 few TRBV10-3 TGTGCCGTATTCTCCAGTTCCCTGGGGACTGAAGCTTTCTTT CAVFSSSLGTEAFF
. TRBJ2-7 13 . TRBV13 TGTGCCAGCAGCCAGACAGGCAGAAGCGAGCAGTACTTC CASSQTGRSEQYF
. TRBJ2-7 13 many TRBV9 TGTGCCAGCAGCGACCCTGCCTCCTACGAGCAGTACTTC CASSDPASYEQYF
. TRBJ1-1 13 . TRBV4-3 TGCGCCAGCAGCAGTACAGGGCTGACTGAAGCTTTCTTT CASSSTGLTEAFF
TRBD1 TRBJ2-1 15 few TRBV12-3/TRBV12-4 TGTGCCAGCAGGGGACAGGGGGACCTCTACAATGAGCAGTTCTTC CASRGQGDLYNEQFF
TRBD1 TRBJ1-1 15 few TRBV11-2 TGTGCCAGCAGCCGTCTTCAGGGGGGAGGGACTGAAGCTTTCTTT CASSRLQGGGTEAFF
. TRBJ1-1 14 . TRBV9 TGTGCCAGCAGCAAAGGGGCGGGGATCACTGAAGCTTTCTTT CASSKGAGITEAFF